What follows describes a single T cell receptor beta chain. These data originate in a study of blood T cells in healthy people across ages. V was clipped by 2 bases and J by 6 bases; unmatched bases: 5. Germline CDR1 SGHRS, CDR2 YFSETQ. This CDR3 is 15 amino acids long. The authors ran a second PCR of 7 to 11 cycles using a sample-barcoded 5' primer and a J-beta primer mix. Every sample gave at least 3 million paired-end reads containing CDR3. TCRdb passed the 5' RACE reads through MiXCR, listing each CDR3 protein once. The sample has about 1 million distinct CDR3 sequences, under 45% seen once. The TCR was taken from a woman aged 60 to 75 in good health. The chain couples TRBV5-1 to TRBJ2-1, with TRBD2 matching 10 bases. Sequencing input: blood. CDR3 DNA sequence: TGCGCCAGCAGCTTTACTAGCGGGAAAAGCAATGAGCAGTTCTTC. This translates into CASSFTSGKSNEQFF.